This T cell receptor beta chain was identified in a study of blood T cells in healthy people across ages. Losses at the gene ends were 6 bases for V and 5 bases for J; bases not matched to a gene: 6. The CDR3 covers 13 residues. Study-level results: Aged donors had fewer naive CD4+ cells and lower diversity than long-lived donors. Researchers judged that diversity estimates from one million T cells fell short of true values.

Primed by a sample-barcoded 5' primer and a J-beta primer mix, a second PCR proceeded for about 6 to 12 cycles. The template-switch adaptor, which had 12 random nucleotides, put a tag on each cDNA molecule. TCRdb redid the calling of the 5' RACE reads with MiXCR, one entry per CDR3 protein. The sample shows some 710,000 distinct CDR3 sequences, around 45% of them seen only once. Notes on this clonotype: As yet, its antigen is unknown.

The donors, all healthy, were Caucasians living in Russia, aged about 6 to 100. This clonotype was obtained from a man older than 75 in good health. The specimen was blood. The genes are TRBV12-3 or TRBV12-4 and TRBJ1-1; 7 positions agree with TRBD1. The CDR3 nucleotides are TGTGCCAGCAGACAGGGGACAATGACTGAAGCTTTCTTT. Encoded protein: CASRQGTMTEAFF.